The 7 T cell receptor beta chains below all came from one sample that was sequenced in a study of blood T cells in healthy people across ages. PCR was performed a second time for about 7 to 12 cycles using a sample-barcoded 5' primer and a J-beta primer mix. TCRdb recomputed calls from the 5' RACE reads with MiXCR, one row per CDR3 protein. The sample has 450,000 to 700,000 distinct CDR3 sequences, 25% to 30% seen once. The sample taken for sequencing was blood. The source of these receptors is a woman aged 70 to 79 in good health.

The chain is built from TRBV24-1 and TRBJ2-5; D possibly corresponds to TRBD2 (5 bases). Trimming removed 3 bases at V and 4 bases at J, with 14 bases between. Germline V gene lookup returns CDR1 KGHDR and CDR2 SFDVKD. CDR3 length: 15 residues. The CDR3 here is CATSDPRGSRETQYF. The DNA for the CDR3 is TGTGCCACCAGTGATCCCCGGGGATCGAGAGAGACCCAGTACTTC.

This chain uses TRBV4-3 with TRBJ1-6, with 11 bases that match TRBD1. CDR3 length: 17 residues. Germline CDR1 is LGHNA and CDR2 is YSLEER. Trimming at V came to 0 bases and at J to 8 bases, leaving 6 bases not matched to a gene. CDR3 in amino acids: CASSQDAGTGGYSPLHF. The CDR3 coding sequence is TGCGCCAGCAGCCAAGATGCGGGGACAGGGGGATATTCACCCCTCCACTTT.

This chain links TRBV7-2 with TRBJ2-3; possible D gene TRBD2, 5 bases. Germline values: CDR1 SGHTA, CDR2 FQGNSA. CDR3 length: 16 residues. V was clipped by 1 base and J by 6 bases, with 17 bases between them. The CDR3 region has the DNA TGTGCCAGCAGCTTAGGCCCTCCTGGACTGGGCGATACGCAGTATTTT. This encodes CASSLGPPGLGDTQYF. Together with reference TRBV7-2 and TRBJ2-3, the CDR3 gives the full variable domain: GAGVSQSPSNKVTEKGKDVELRCDPISGHTALYWYRQSLGQGLEFLIYFQGNSAPDKSGLPSDRFSAERTGGSVSTLTIQRTQQEDSAVYLCASSLGPPGLGDTQYFGPGTRLTVL.

This clonotype came up a few times. The gene calls are TRBV20-1 and TRBJ2-3, with 8 bases fitting TRBD1. CDR3 length: 14 residues. Germline V gene lookup returns CDR1 DFQATT and CDR2 SNEGSKA (reference sequence). The junction had 9 bases not matched to a gene; V was cut back by 6 bases and J by 4 bases. CDR3 sequence: CSAPLTGGADTQYF. The CDR3 DNA follows: TGCAGTGCCCCACTCACAGGGGGTGCAGATACGCAGTATTTT.

DNA of the CDR3: TGTGCCAGCAGCCCCCCGGGGGGGCGGAAGACCCAGTACTTC. The encoded protein is CASSPPGGRKTQYF. The genes are TRBV11-2 and TRBJ2-5; 8 bases map to TRBD2. After removal of 5 bases from V and 6 bases from J, the junction contained 8 bases not matched to a gene. Germline loops: CDR1 SGHAT, CDR2 FQNNGV. The length of the CDR3 is 14 residues.

The rearrangement joins TRBV9 to TRBJ1-1, with D perhaps TRBD1 (5 bases). CDR1 is SGDLS and CDR2 is YYNGEE in the germline V gene. Deletions cut 4 bases from V and 3 bases from J, with 13 bases between. There are 14 residues in the CDR3. The CDR3 DNA is TGTGCCAGCAGCACCGGGGCAGCATACACTGAAGCTTTCTTT. Translation gives CASSTGAAYTEAFF.

This clonotype occurred once. V usage is TRBV10-3 and J usage is TRBJ2-4; 9 nucleotides align to TRBD2. The germline V gene has CDR1 ENHRY and CDR2 SYGVKD. After removal of 2 bases from V and 0 bases from J, the junction contained 5 bases not matched to a gene. This CDR3 is built from 17 residues. CDR3 amino acids: CAISERASGVAKNIQYF. The CDR3 DNA sequence: TGTGCCATCAGTGAGCGGGCTAGCGGGGTAGCCAAAAACATTCAGTACTTC.